The present entry profiles one TCR beta chain with its context. Its antigen is unidentified. V lost 0 bases, J lost 7 bases, and 13 bases lay in between. The CDR3 has 15 amino acids. CDR1 SGDLS and CDR2 YYNGEE come from the germline V gene. TCRdb redid the calling of the RT-PCR reads with MiXCR, one entry per CDR3 protein. The sample carries about 500,000 distinct CDR3 sequences, roughly 7.9% recorded once. The data are from a study of response to subunit inactivated influenza vaccine. Study conclusions and caveats: Every seasonal influenza vaccination brings in few new T cells, the authors suggested.

The clonotype comes from a man aged 45 to 70 who received an inactivated influenza vaccine. The specimen was PBMCs from blood, collected less than 30 months after vaccination. The rearrangement uses TRBV9 and TRBJ1-4; no definite D call. The CDR3 here is CASSVATASGEKLFF. CDR3 nucleotides: TGTGCCAGCAGCGTAGCTACGGCGTCCGGTGAAAAACTGTTTTTT.